The 8 T cell receptor beta chains below were found in one sample sequenced in a study. TCRdb fed the 5' RACE reads into MiXCR, producing one record per CDR3 protein. This table holds roughly 46,000 distinct CDR3 sequences, more than 25% found once. The sequencing input was naive CD4+ T cells sorted from blood. Subset given: naive CD4+ T cells, CD4+CD45RA+CD25-. All receptors come from a female donor with breast cancer.

This clonotype came up a few times. The chain uses TRBV7-3 and TRBJ2-5; 9 bases match TRBD1. Germline V gene data show CDR1 as SGHTA and CDR2 as FQGTGA. V dropped 5 bases and J dropped 4; count of bases not matched to a gene: 11. CDR3 length: 16 amino acids. The CDR3 sequence is CASSLLTGGAGETQYF. The DNA of the CDR3 is TGTGCCAGCAGCCTTCTAACAGGGGGCGCGGGAGAGACCCAGTACTTC.

This clonotype was picked up a small number of times. In DNA, the CDR3 is TGCGCCAGCAGCGGAAAGGGACAGGGGCGGTACTACAATGAGCAGTTCTTC. Translating gives CASSGKGQGRYYNEQFF. The chain carries TRBV5-1 and TRBJ2-1; 10 positions match TRBD1. The CDR3 is made up of 17 amino acids. Per the germline V gene, CDR1 is SGHRS and CDR2 is YFSETQ. V lost 4 bases to trimming and J lost 3 bases; unmatched junction nucleotides: 10.

This CDR3 is CASSLLAGDQSEQYF. DNA for the CDR3: TGTGCCAGCAGCTTACTAGCGGGGGACCAGAGCGAGCAGTACTTC. The chain is built from TRBV7-2 and TRBJ2-7, with 10 bases fitting TRBD2. This CDR3 has 15 residues. Germline V gene lookup returns CDR1 SGHTA and CDR2 FQGNSA. The J segment lost 6 bases and the V segment lost 2 bases, leaving 7 bases of the junction unmatched.

In its sample, this clonotype was seen a few times. The chain links TRBV20-1 to TRBJ2-7, with 15 bases identical to TRBD2. CDR1 is DFQATT and CDR2 is SNEGSKA in the germline V gene (reference sequence). V was clipped by 3 bases and J by 3 bases; unmatched bases: 3. The CDR3 spans 15 residues. CDR3 nucleotide sequence: TGCAGTGCTAGGGGGACTAGCGGGAGGTTCTACGAGCAGTACTTC. Amino acid sequence: CSARGTSGRFYEQYF.

CDR3 region: CASSQEPDRGQYF. CDR3 coding DNA: TGCGCCAGCAGCCAAGAACCGGACAGAGGACAGTACTTC. This chain joins TRBV4-1 and TRBJ2-4, with D perhaps matching TRBD1 (6 bases). Trimming left V 0 bases short and J 13 bases short, with 13 bases between. This CDR3 is built from 13 residues. Per the germline V gene, CDR1 is MGHRA and CDR2 is YSYEKL.

A few counts support this clonotype. This chain uses TRBV29-1 with TRBJ2-2; 9 bases fit TRBD2. Germline CDR1 and CDR2: SQVTM and ANQGSEA. The CDR3 has 15 amino acids. The V and J ends lost 2 bases and 4 bases, in that order; junction bases with no gene match: 5. Here the CDR3 reads CSVEPLAGFTGELFF. CDR3 DNA sequence: TGCAGCGTTGAACCACTAGCGGGTTTCACCGGGGAGCTGTTTTTT.

This clonotype was seen only a few times. The V gene is TRBV29-1, the J gene TRBJ2-1; D is possibly TRBD1 (6 bases). Trimming stripped 1 base from V and 2 bases from J, with 21 bases between. The V gene's germline CDR1 is SQVTM and CDR2 ANQGSEA. The CDR3 consists of 18 residues. The CDR3 bases are TGCAGCGTTGAAGGAAAGCTAGTGGACAGTACGGCCTACAATGAGCAGTTCTTC. This codes for CSVEGKLVDSTAYNEQFF.

This clonotype showed up just a few times. CDR3 sequence (DNA): TGCGCCAGCAGCTTGAACGGGCAGGGGGCGGGAAATGAGCAGTTCTTC. This translates into CASSLNGQGAGNEQFF. The chain carries TRBV5-1 and TRBJ2-1, with 8 bases aligning to TRBD1. The CDR3 runs 16 residues. Germline V gene lookup returns CDR1 SGHRS and CDR2 YFSETQ. V shed 1 base, J shed 7 bases, and the junction held 10 bases outside the gene matches.